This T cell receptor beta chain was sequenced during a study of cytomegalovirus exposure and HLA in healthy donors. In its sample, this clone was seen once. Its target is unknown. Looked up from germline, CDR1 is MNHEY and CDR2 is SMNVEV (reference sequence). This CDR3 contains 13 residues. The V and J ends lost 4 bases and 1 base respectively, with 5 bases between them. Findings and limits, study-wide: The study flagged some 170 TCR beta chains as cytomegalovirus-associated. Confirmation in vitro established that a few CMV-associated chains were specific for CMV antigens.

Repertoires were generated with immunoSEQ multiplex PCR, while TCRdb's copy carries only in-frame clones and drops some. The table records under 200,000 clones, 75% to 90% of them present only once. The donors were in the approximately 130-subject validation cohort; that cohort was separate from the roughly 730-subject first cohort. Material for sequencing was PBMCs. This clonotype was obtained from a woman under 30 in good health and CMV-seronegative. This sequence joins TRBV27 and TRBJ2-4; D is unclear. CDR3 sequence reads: CASSYGAKNIQYF. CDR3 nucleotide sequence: TGTGCCAGCAGTTACGGGGCCAAAAACATTCAGTACTTC.